The T cell receptor beta chain under discussion was sequenced for a study of tumor and adjacent non-tumor tissue in lung cancer. Background on the study: Patients comprised 12 adenocarcinoma, a couple of squamous cell carcinoma and 1 small cell lung cancer.

Study results and limitations: Tumor tissue had significantly higher TCR diversity than normal lung.

The ends were cut back, 5 bases at V and 12 bases at J, with 17 bases in the middle. This CDR3 has 13 residues. On this clonotype itself: The antigen is undetermined. The CDR3 does not end in the conserved phenylalanine or tryptophan, so this is likely a read error.

TCRbeta libraries were built with three rounds of nested PCR, modified from ARM-PCR. One entry per CDR3 protein, called by TCRdb with MiXCR from the multiplex PCR reads. The sample has 94,000 or so distinct CDR3 sequences; around three quarters are singletons. RNA was extracted from bulk tissue without any cell sorting. The normal lung tissue was taken more than 3 cm from the tumor edge. The clonotype originates from a woman in her fifties or sixties with non-small cell lung cancer. The gene calls are TRBV12-3 or TRBV12-4 and TRBJ1-5; D gene uncertain. Material for sequencing was distant non-tumor lung tissue. This CDR3 is CASSQNSNQVQHL. The CDR3 bases are TGTGCCAGCAGTCAGAATAGCAATCAGGTCCAGCATCTT.